The clone carrying this TCR beta chain showed up many times. Source material for PBMCs was about 10 ml fresh peripheral blood. This CDR3 comprises 13 residues. The J segment lost 5 bases and the V segment lost 5 bases, leaving 4 bases of the junction unmatched. Looked up from germline, CDR1 is MNHNS and CDR2 is SASEGT. The data originate from a study of T cells in Graves' hyperthyroidism and ophthalmopathy. Amplification yielded TCR beta CDR3 regions, with RNA transcripts as the source. The TCR CDR3 was amplified in a first-round RT-PCR using the HTBI primer set. TCRdb reprocessed the multiplex PCR reads with MiXCR, giving one entry per CDR3 protein. The sample yields roughly 660,000 distinct CDR3 sequences, 15% to 20% seen once.

Sequencing was performed on blood. This TCR was sampled from a man aged 50 to 60 with Graves' hyperthyroidism. This sequence joins TRBV6-1 and TRBJ1-2; TRBD1 agrees at 8 bases. The CDR3 reads CASSLGQEYGYTF. DNA for the CDR3: TGTGCCAGCAGTCTGGGACAGGAATATGGCTACACCTTC.